The 21 T cell receptor beta chains reported below all come from one sample, sequenced in a study of shared clonotypes between healthy human individuals (dated by TCRdb to the early 2020s). The library was built by means of the immunoSEQ multiplex PCR assay. Here the immuneACCESS table is served through TCRdb, limited to in-frame sequences with V and J called. Missing clones are a known gap in these copies; in checked studies unresolved V genes cover under half, and the rest lacks a known reason. In this sample the table shows approximately 2.5 million clones, over 85% of which occur a single time. About 0.34% of the sample lies in the top ten. The sample comprised naive CD4+ T cells from PBMCs. The cell subset or site label, as the study defines it: CD45RA+ positively selected. These receptors came from a man between 18 and 29 years old in good health. Some clones in this sample may be carry-over from other donors' samples.

This clone was observed once. The chain links TRBV5-1 to TRBJ2-5, with 9 bases that match TRBD1. With 4 bases clipped from V and 4 bases from J, the junction kept 5 bases outside the gene matches. Per germline, CDR1 SGHRS and CDR2 YFSETQ. The CDR3 runs to 14 residues. CDR3 sequence: CASSQQGAGETQYF. CDR3 nucleotide sequence: TGCGCCAGCAGCCAACAGGGGGCTGGAGAGACCCAGTACTTC.

The chain is built from TRBV4-3 and TRBJ2-5, with TRBD2 matching over 12 bases. Trimming cost V 1 base and J 5 bases; bases outside gene matches: 5. The germline gives CDR1 LGHNA, CDR2 YSLEER. The CDR3 has 16 amino acids. CDR3: CASSQGRTSGMETQYF. The CDR3 nucleotides are TGCGCCAGCAGCCAAGGCCGGACTAGCGGGATGGAGACCCAGTACTTC.

The rearrangement uses TRBV5-1 and TRBJ1-4; D call uncertain. The V gene lost 0 bases and the J gene lost 3 bases, with 6 bases spanning the gap. Germline V gene sequence: CDR1 SGHRS, CDR2 YFSETQ. This CDR3 comprises 14 residues. As DNA, the CDR3 is TGCGCCAGCAGCTTGGGGCCGCCTAATGAAAAACTGTTTTTT. Its protein is CASSLGPPNEKLFF.

The rearrangement uses TRBV9 and TRBJ2-5; D perhaps matches TRBD2 (5 bases). From germline, CDR1 is SGDLS and CDR2 YYNGEE. Trimming left V 2 bases short and J 3 bases short, with 8 bases between. The CDR3 extends over 13 amino acids. The CDR3 nucleotides are TGTGCCAGCAGCGTGTTCGGGGAAGAGACCCAGTACTTC. Its translation is CASSVFGEETQYF.

V gene TRBV7-9 combines with J gene TRBJ1-2; no firm D call. Trimming stripped 8 bases from V and 3 bases from J, with 10 bases between. The CDR3 consists of 12 residues. CDR1 SEHNR and CDR2 FQNEAQ come from the germline V gene (reference sequence). The chain's CDR3 is CASDHMDYGYTF. The CDR3 DNA reads TGTGCCAGCGACCATATGGACTATGGCTACACCTTC.

The V and J genes are TRBV5-1 and TRBJ2-3; D unresolved. Trimming left V 6 bases short and J 0 bases short, with 11 bases between. The CDR3 is 14 residues long. The germline V gene has CDR1 SGHRS and CDR2 YFSETQ. In nucleotides, the CDR3 is TGCGCCAGCACCTCACAGCTTAGCACAGATACGCAGTATTTT. Translated, it gives CASTSQLSTDTQYF.

The rearrangement uses TRBV7-8 and TRBJ2-7, with TRBD1 matching over 8 bases. CDR1 is SGHVS, CDR2 FQNEAQ, per germline. The V and J ends lost 0 bases and 1 base, in that order; junction bases with no gene match: 8. This CDR3 comprises 17 residues. The CDR3 nucleotides read TGTGCCAGCAGCTTAGCCCGCTCTAGGACAGGGTCCTACGAGCAGTACTTC. This encodes CASSLARSRTGSYEQYF.

The chain recombines TRBV5-1 with TRBJ2-7; 7 bases align to TRBD1. The ends lost 0 bases at V and 4 bases at J; junction bases unmatched: 7. This CDR3 comprises 15 residues. Germline CDR1 is SGHRS and CDR2 is YFSETQ. CDR3 coding DNA: TGCGCCAGCAGCTTGGCCACGGGACAGCGATACGAGCAGTACTTC. It encodes CASSLATGQRYEQYF.

The rearrangement uses TRBV6-1 and TRBJ1-1; D possibly corresponds to TRBD1 (5 bases). Per germline, CDR1 MNHNS and CDR2 SASEGT. This CDR3 is built from 13 residues. V lost 2 bases and J lost 4, with 8 bases in between. The CDR3 loop is CASSEYRTTEAFF. The DNA of the CDR3 is TGTGCCAGCAGTGAATACAGGACCACTGAAGCTTTCTTT.

This chain links TRBV11-2 with TRBJ1-1, with D perhaps TRBD1 (6 bases). Germline V CDR1 and CDR2: SGHAT, FQNNGV. The V end lost 6 bases, the J end lost 3 bases, and 8 bases lay between the germline ends. The CDR3 totals 12 residues. The CDR3 protein is CASSRTDTEAFF. DNA for the CDR3: TGTGCCAGCAGTCGGACAGACACTGAAGCTTTCTTT.

The chain uses TRBV2 and TRBJ2-2, with 13 bases matching TRBD2. This CDR3 spans 17 amino acids. Germline V lookup: CDR1 SNHLY, CDR2 FYNNEI. V gave up 5 bases and J gave up 5 bases; unmatched junction bases: 8. The CDR3 nucleotides are TGTGCCAGCAGTTATTTACTAGCGGGAGGGAGTACCGGGGAGCTGTTTTTT. Translation: CASSYLLAGGSTGELFF.

The chain couples TRBV5-4 to TRBJ2-7; D not resolved. CDR1 SGHNT and CDR2 YYREEE come from the germline V gene (reference sequence). The V end lost 2 bases, the J end lost 6 bases, and 12 bases lay between the germline ends. The CDR3 covers 13 residues. This chain's CDR3 is CASSFVSTGEQYF. The CDR3 region has the DNA TGTGCCAGCAGCTTTGTCTCAACGGGCGAGCAGTACTTC.

V and J are TRBV6-5 and TRBJ2-1; D is uncertain. The germline gives CDR1 MNHEY, CDR2 SVGAGI. There are 13 residues in the CDR3. Between the trimmed V and J ends, which lost 2 bases and 10 bases, there was a span of 12 bases. The CDR3 loop is CASSYAPRGEQFF. CDR3 nucleotides: TGTGCCAGCAGTTACGCCCCCCGCGGCGAGCAGTTCTTC.

This chain links TRBV10-3 with TRBJ2-7, with D possibly being TRBD1 or TRBD2 (5 bases each). The CDR3 is 13 residues long. The ends were cut back, 4 bases at V and 5 bases at J, with 12 bases in the middle. From germline, CDR1 is ENHRY and CDR2 SYGVKD. The CDR3 DNA is TGTGCCATCAGTGGGCAGGGAGTAGACGAGCAGTACTTC. This encodes CAISGQGVDEQYF.

A remark on this clone: Other DNA sequences from this sample encode an identical CDR3 as well. The chain has TRBV5-6 and TRBJ1-3, with D tentatively TRBD1 (5 bases). The CDR3 consists of 14 residues. The germline V gene has CDR1 SGHDT and CDR2 YYEEEE. V was pared by 0 bases and J by 4 bases, with 8 bases between. The CDR3 DNA sequence: TGTGCCAGCAGCTTGGGTCAGGGAGGAAACACCATATATTTT. This encodes CASSLGQGGNTIYF.

The V call is TRBV7-2, the J call TRBJ2-3; D is unresolved. Trimming took off 5 bases at V and 5 bases at J, with 23 bases between the two ends. CDR3 size: 17 residues. Germline CDR1 is SGHTA and CDR2 is FQGNSA. CDR3 sequence (DNA): TGTGCCAGCAGCAACAGACTGAGGCCTAGAGGAATAGATACGCAGTATTTT. It codes for CASSNRLRPRGIDTQYF.

The V call is TRBV29-1, the J call TRBJ2-7; D not certain. Trimming left V 1 base short and J 5 bases short, with 9 bases between. CDR1 SQVTM and CDR2 ANQGSEA come from the germline V gene. The CDR3 contains 12 residues. CDR3 residues: CSVEVGLHEQYF. DNA for the CDR3: TGCAGCGTTGAAGTGGGTTTGCACGAGCAGTACTTC.

On this clone: The same CDR3 is also encoded by other DNA sequences in this sample. The chain has TRBV5-1 and TRBJ2-1, with unresolved D. This CDR3 spans 14 amino acids. From germline, CDR1 is SGHRS and CDR2 YFSETQ. The V and J ends lost 0 bases and 2 bases respectively, with 6 bases between them. CDR3 residues: CASSLAVTYNEQFF. The CDR3 region has the DNA TGCGCCAGCAGCTTGGCGGTCACCTACAATGAGCAGTTCTTC.

This clone came up once. The sample holds other DNA sequences that translate to the same CDR3. The chain combines TRBV5-1 with TRBJ1-2, with 10 bases identical to TRBD1. This CDR3 region has 13 residues. Germline CDR1 is SGHRS and CDR2 is YFSETQ. V trimming: 3 bases; J trimming: 8 bases; junction bases outside the gene matches: 4. DNA of the CDR3: TGCGCCAGCAGCTCAGACAGGGGGCACGGCTACACCTTC. It is translated as CASSSDRGHGYTF.

The chain couples TRBV4-1 to TRBJ1-2, with D perhaps matching TRBD1 (5 bases). V dropped 3 bases and J dropped 7 bases, with 18 bases sitting between them. The CDR3 covers 15 residues. Germline V gives CDR1 MGHRA, CDR2 YSYEKL. CDR3 in DNA: TGCGCCAGCAGCCAGGCCCCGGGGCAATCTCGTGGCTACACCTTC. Translating it yields CASSQAPGQSRGYTF.

The chain recombines TRBV28 with TRBJ2-2; no clear D gene. V lost 5 bases, J lost 6 bases, and 13 bases lay in between. Germline V gene sequence: CDR1 MDHEN, CDR2 SYDVKM. This CDR3 has 14 residues. The CDR3 DNA reads as TGTGCCAGCAGTCTTGCCCTGGGTCCCGGGGAGCTGTTTTTT. It codes for CASSLALGPGELFF. Complete variable domain (other parts from reference TRBV28 and TRBJ2-2): DVKVTQSSRYLVKRTGEKVFLECVQDMDHENMFWYRQDPGLGLRLIYFSYDVKMKEKGDIPEGYSVSREKKERFSLILESASTNQTSMYLCASSLALGPGELFFGEGSRLTVL.